The 11 T cell receptor beta chains in this list originate from one sample, sequenced in a study of Graves' ophthalmopathy and Graves' hyperthyroidism. Amplification of TCR beta CDR3 regions used RNA transcripts. Scientists carried out first-round RT-PCR using HTBI primers and then a second-round multiplex PCR. TCRdb analysed the multiplex PCR reads with MiXCR anew, one entry per CDR3 protein. Of more than 1,000,000 distinct CDR3 sequences in the sample, 35% to 40% were seen once. The sample taken for sequencing was peripheral blood or thyroid tissue (not recorded which). The receptors shown here come from an adult man with Graves' hyperthyroidism.

About this clonotype: No conserved phenylalanine or tryptophan is present at the end of the CDR3, so a read error is the likely explanation. The DNA is omitted, as the CDR3 cannot be located on it reliably, and the CDR3 follows TCRdb's listing. The chain employs TRBV7-9 and TRBJ2-2. The germline V gene has CDR1 SEHNR and CDR2 FQNEAQ (reference sequence). Counting both end residues, the CDR3 totals 16 amino acids. The CDR3 loop is CASSQETPNEHRGAVV.

This clonotype was picked up a small number of times. Given a much more abundant clone one base away, this may be a read error. The V and J genes are TRBV10-3 and TRBJ1-2; a weak D match, TRBD1 (5 bases). CDR3 length: 15 amino acids. Germline-derived CDR1 and CDR2 are ENHRY and SYGVKD. V lost 5 bases to trimming and J lost 6 bases, with 19 bases between them. CDR3 region: CAISYSMRGRDGYTF. CDR3 DNA: TGTGCCATCAGTTACTCGATGAGGGGTCGGGATGGCTACACCTTC.

The chain links TRBV29-1 to TRBJ1-2; D is perhaps TRBD1 (5 bases). Germline loops: CDR1 SQVTM, CDR2 ANQGSEA. Trimming left V 6 bases short and J 7 bases short, with 12 bases between. CDR3 length: 11 residues. CDR3 sequence (DNA): TGCAGCGTCCTTCCGGGGGGTGGCTACACCTTC. Translating it yields CSVLPGGGYTF. Complete variable domain (other parts from reference TRBV29-1 and TRBJ1-2): SAVISQKPSRDICQRGTSLTIQCQVDSQVTMMFWYRQQPGQSLTLIATANQGSEATYESGFVIDKFPISRPNLTFSTLTVSNMSPEDSSIYLCSVLPGGGYTFGSGTRLTVV.

This clonotype came up many times. This sequence joins TRBV25-1 and TRBJ2-5; TRBD2 agrees at 11 bases. CDR3 length: 17 residues. The junction had 9 bases not matched to a gene; V was cut back by 3 bases and J by 3 bases. Germline V CDR1 and CDR2: MGHDK, SYGVNS. The chain's CDR3 is CASSDWLAGGQEETQYF. The DNA for the CDR3 is TGTGCCAGCAGTGATTGGCTAGCGGGGGGTCAGGAAGAGACCCAGTACTTC. The variable domain in full, completed from reference TRBV25-1 and TRBJ2-5, reads EADIYQTPRYLVIGTGKKITLECSQTMGHDKMYWYQQDPGMELHLIHYSYGVNSTEKGDLSSESTVSRIRTEHFPLTLESARPSHTSQYLCASSDWLAGGQEETQYFGPGTRLLVL.

This chain uses TRBV2 with TRBJ1-1; 8 positions agree with TRBD1. Germline CDR1 is SNHLY and CDR2 is FYNNEI. CDR3 size: 14 residues. The ends lost 3 bases at V and 4 bases at J; junction bases unmatched: 4. CDR3 protein: CASSERTGPTEAFF. Written as DNA, the CDR3 is TGTGCCAGCAGTGAGAGGACAGGGCCCACTGAAGCTTTCTTT.

The CDR3 sequence is CASNEATRETQYF. The CDR3, as DNA: TGTGCCAGCAACGAGGCGACACGGGAGACCCAGTACTTC. The chain combines TRBV12-3 or TRBV12-4 with TRBJ2-5, with unresolved D. The CDR3 is 13 amino acids. The V end lost 7 bases, the J end lost 5 bases, and 14 bases lay between the germline ends.

This clonotype was seen many times. This chain connects TRBV19 to TRBJ2-2; D is undetermined. The V gene's germline CDR1 is LNHDA and CDR2 SQIVND (reference sequence). This CDR3 comprises 11 residues. The DNA of the CDR3 is TGTGTCTCCGCTGGACCCCGGGAGCTGTTTTTT. It translates to CVSAGPRELFF.

This rearrangement joins TRBV7-9 to TRBJ1-5; possibly TRBD1 for D (5 bases). The last part of the DNA fits TRBJ2-3 better; the J call may be wrong. This CDR3 region has 16 residues. Germline V gene lookup returns CDR1 SEHNR and CDR2 FQNEAQ (reference sequence). The CDR3 sequence is CASSPGWAGQSDTQYF. The CDR3, as DNA: TGTGCCAGCAGCCCAGGTTGGGCAGGGCAAAGCGATACGCAGTATTTT.

This clonotype was seen ten or more times. The chain couples TRBV2 to TRBJ1-2, with D hard to call. The CDR3 runs to 11 residues. Germline assignment: CDR1 SNHLY and CDR2 FYNNEI. V was trimmed by 7 bases and J by 6 bases, leaving 9 bases between them. CDR3 bases: TGTGCCAGCACGGTTGGTCATGGCTACACCTTC. Translated, it gives CASTVGHGYTF.

CDR3 in DNA: TGCGCCAGCAGCTTTAGGTGGGGCGATTCACCCCTCCACTTT. Its translation is CASSFRWGDSPLHF. The V call is TRBV5-1, the J call TRBJ1-6; TRBD1 might be the D (5 bases). CDR3 length equals 14 residues. Germline V gene sequence: CDR1 SGHRS, CDR2 YFSETQ. Trimming cost V 2 bases and J 8 bases, with 11 bases left between them. Full variable domain (missing parts from reference TRBV5-1 and TRBJ1-6): KAGVTQTPRYLIKTRGQQVTLSCSPISGHRSVSWYQQTPGQGLQFLFEYFSETQRNKGNFPGRFSGRQFSNSRSEMNVSTLELGDSALYLCASSFRWGDSPLHFGNGTRLTVT.

On this clonotype itself: No conserved phenylalanine or tryptophan is present at the end of the CDR3, so a read error is the likely explanation. V and J are TRBV4-2 and TRBJ2-1; TRBD2 might be the D (6 bases). This CDR3 region has 12 residues. The germline V gene encodes CDR1 LGHNA and CDR2 YNFKEQ. Trimming pared 4 bases from V and 7 bases from J, leaving 8 bases between. CDR3 DNA sequence: TGTGCCAGCAGCCCCGGGGGAAATGAGCAGTTCTCC. Amino acid sequence: CASSPGGNEQFS.